The TCR beta chain under discussion was sequenced for a study of blood T cell repertoires in COVID-19. Study-wide background: PBMCs, B-cell-depleted T cells, or T cells were the source of the cDNA or gDNA that made up the material.

The germline gives CDR1 MNHNY, CDR2 SVGAGI (reference sequence). V shed 5 bases and J shed 1 base, with 11 bases lying between them. This CDR3 has 14 amino acids. The method was immunoSEQ multiplex PCR; TCRdb's version includes in-frame clones alone and lacks a portion of them. This table holds about 200,000 clones, approximately 85% found once. Ten or more counts support this clone. The receptor was derived from a woman in her seventies with active or convalescent COVID-19. The sequenced sample was peripheral blood. The rearrangement joins TRBV6-6 to TRBJ2-5; perhaps TRBD2 as D (6 bases). The CDR3 sequence: CASSGRESQETQYF. Here the CDR3 DNA reads TGTGCCAGCAGTGGGCGGGAAAGCCAAGAGACCCAGTACTTC.